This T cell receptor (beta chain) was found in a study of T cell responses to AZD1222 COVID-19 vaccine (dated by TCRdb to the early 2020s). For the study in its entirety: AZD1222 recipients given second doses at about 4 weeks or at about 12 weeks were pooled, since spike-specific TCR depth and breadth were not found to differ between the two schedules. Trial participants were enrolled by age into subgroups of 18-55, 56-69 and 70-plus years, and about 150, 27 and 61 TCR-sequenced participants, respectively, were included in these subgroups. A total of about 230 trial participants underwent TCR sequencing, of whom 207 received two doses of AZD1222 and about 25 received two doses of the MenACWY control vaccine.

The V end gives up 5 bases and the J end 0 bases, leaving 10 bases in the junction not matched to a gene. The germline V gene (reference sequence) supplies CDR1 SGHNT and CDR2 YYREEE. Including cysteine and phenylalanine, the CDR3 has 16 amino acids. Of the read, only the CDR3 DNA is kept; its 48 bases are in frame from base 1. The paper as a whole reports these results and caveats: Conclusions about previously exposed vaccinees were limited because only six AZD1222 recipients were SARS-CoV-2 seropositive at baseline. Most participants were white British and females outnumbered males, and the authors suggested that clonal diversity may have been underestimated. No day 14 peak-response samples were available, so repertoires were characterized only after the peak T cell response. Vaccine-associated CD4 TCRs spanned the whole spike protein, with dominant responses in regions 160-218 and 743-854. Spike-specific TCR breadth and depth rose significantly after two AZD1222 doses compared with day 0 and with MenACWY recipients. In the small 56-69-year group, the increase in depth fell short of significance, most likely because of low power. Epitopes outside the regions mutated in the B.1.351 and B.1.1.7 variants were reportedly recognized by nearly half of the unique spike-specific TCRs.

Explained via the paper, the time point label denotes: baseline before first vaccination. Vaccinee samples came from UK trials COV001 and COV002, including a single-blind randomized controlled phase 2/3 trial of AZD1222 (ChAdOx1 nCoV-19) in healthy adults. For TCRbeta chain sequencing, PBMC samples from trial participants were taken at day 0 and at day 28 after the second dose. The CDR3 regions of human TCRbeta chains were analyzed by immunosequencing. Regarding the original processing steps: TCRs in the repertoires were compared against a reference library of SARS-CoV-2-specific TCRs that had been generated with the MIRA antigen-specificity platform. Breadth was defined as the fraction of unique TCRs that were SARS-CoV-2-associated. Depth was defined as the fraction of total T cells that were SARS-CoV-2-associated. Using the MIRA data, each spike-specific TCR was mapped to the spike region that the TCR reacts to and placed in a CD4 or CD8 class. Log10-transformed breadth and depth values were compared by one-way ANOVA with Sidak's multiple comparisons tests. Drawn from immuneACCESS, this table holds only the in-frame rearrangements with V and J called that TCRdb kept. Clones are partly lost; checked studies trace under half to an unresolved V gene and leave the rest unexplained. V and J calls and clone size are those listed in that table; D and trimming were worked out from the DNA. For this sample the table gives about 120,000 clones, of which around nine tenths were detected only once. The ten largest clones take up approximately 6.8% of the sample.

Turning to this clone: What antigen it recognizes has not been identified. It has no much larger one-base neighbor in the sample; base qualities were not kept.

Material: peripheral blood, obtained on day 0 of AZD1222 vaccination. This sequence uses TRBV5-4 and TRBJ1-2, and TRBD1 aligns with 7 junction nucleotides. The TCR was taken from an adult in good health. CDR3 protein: CASRSTPGQPNYGYTF. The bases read TGTGCCAGCAGATCCACGCCGGGACAGCCTAACTATGGCTACACCTTC.